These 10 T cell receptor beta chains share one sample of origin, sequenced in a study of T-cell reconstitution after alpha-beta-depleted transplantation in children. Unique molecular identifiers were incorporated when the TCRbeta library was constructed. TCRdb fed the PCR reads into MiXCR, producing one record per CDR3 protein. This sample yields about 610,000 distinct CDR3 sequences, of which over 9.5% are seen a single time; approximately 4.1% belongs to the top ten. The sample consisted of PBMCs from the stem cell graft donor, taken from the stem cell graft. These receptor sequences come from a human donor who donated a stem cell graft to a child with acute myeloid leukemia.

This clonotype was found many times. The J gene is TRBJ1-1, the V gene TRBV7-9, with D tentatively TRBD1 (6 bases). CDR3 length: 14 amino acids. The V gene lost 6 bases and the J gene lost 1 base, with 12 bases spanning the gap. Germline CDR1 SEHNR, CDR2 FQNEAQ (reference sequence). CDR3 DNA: TGTGCCAGCAGAGAGGACAGCCAGAACACTGAAGCTTTCTTT. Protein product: CASREDSQNTEAFF.

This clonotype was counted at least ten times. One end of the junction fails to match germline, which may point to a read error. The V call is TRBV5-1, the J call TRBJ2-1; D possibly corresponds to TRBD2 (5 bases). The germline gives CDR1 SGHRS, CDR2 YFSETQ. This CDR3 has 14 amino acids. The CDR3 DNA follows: TGTGCTAGCAGCCCTGGGCAGGCCTACAATGAGCAGTTCTTC. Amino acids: CASSPGQAYNEQFF.

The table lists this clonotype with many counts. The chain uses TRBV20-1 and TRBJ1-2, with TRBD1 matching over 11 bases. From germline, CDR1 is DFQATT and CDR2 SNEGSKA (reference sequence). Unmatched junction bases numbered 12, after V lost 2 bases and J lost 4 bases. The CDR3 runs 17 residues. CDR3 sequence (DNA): TGCAGTGCTAGATCCTCAACTGGACAGGGGGCAGGCTATGGCTACACCTTC. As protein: CSARSSTGQGAGYGYTF.

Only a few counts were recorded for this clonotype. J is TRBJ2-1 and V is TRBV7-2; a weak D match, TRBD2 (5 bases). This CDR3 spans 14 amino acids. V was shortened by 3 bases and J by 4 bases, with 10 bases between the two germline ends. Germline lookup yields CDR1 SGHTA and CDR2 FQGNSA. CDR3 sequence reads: CASSFYGIYNEQFF. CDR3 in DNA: TGTGCCAGCAGCTTTTACGGGATTTACAATGAGCAGTTCTTC.

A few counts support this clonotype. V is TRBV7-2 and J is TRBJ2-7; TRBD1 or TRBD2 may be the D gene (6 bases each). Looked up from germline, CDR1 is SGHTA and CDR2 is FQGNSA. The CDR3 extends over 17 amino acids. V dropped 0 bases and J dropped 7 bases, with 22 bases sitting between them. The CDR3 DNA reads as TGTGCCAGCAGCTTAGCGCTCGGGTCGGGGGCCCGTGGGGAGCAGTACTTC. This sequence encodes CASSLALGSGARGEQYF.

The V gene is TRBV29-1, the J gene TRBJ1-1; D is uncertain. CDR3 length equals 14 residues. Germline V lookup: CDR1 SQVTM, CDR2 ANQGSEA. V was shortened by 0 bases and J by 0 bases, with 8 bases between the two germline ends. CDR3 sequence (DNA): TGCAGCGTTGAAGAACAGACCATGAACACTGAAGCTTTCTTT. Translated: CSVEEQTMNTEAFF.

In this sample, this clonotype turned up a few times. CDR3: CSARDEAGANVLTF. CDR3 coding DNA: TGCAGTGCTAGGGACGAGGCCGGGGCCAACGTCCTGACTTTC. J is TRBJ2-6 and V is TRBV20-1; D gene ambiguous. The germline CDR1 and CDR2 sequences are DFQATT and SNEGSKA (reference sequence). The CDR3 length is 14 residues. V lost 3 bases to trimming and J lost 4 bases, with 10 bases between them.

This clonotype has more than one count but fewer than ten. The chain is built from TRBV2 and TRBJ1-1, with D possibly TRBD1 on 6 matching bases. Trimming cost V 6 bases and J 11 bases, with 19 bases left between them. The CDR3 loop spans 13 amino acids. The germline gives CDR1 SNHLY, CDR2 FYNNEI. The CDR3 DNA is TGTGCCAGCAGCGGGGAACAGGGCCGGATGGCTTTCTTT. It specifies CASSGEQGRMAFF.

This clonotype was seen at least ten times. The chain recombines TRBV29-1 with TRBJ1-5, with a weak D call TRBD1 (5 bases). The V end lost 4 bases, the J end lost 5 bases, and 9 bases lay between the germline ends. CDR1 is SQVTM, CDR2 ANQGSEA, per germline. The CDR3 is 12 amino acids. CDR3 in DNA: TGCAGCGTTGCTGTAGGGGATCAGCCCCAGCATTTT. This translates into CSVAVGDQPQHF.

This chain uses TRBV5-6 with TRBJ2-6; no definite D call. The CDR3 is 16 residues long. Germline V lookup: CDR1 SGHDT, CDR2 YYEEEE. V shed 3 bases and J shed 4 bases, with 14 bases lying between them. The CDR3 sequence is CASSSSGADGANVLTF. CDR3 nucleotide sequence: TGTGCCAGCAGCTCCTCAGGTGCAGACGGGGCCAACGTCCTGACTTTC.